This T cell receptor beta chain stems from a study of blood T cell repertoires in COVID-19. Turning to the study itself: The study drew acute and convalescent COVID-19 samples from the United States, Italy and Spain. The analysed material was cDNA or gDNA that came from T cells, B-cell-depleted T cells, or PBMCs.

After removal of 1 base from V and 1 base from J, the junction contained 11 bases not matched to a gene. The CDR3 contains 19 residues. The germline V gene encodes CDR1 MNHEY and CDR2 SVGEGT. Per the original data handling: It was from reference gene primer amplification that nucleated cell counts were estimated. This table comes from immunoSEQ multiplex PCR, and its TCRdb copy is limited to in-frame clones, with some not included. V and J calls and clone size follow that table, whereas D and trimming were derived from the DNA. The repertoire consists of 160,000 or so clones, with about 90% occurring once and the leading ten covering 1% to 1.5%. Participants came from about two dozen US areas, aged roughly 18 to 90 years.

This rearrangement joins TRBV6-2 or TRBV6-3 to TRBJ1-5, with 9 bases fitting TRBD1. This clonotype originated in a human donor with acute COVID-19. The donor label of this sample is uncertain. Source material: PBMCs or T cells enriched from blood (not recorded which). In nucleotides, the CDR3 is TGTGCCAGCAGTTACTATCCGGGACAGGGAATTCTCAGCAATCAGCCCCAGCATTTT. It codes for CASSYYPGQGILSNQPQHF.